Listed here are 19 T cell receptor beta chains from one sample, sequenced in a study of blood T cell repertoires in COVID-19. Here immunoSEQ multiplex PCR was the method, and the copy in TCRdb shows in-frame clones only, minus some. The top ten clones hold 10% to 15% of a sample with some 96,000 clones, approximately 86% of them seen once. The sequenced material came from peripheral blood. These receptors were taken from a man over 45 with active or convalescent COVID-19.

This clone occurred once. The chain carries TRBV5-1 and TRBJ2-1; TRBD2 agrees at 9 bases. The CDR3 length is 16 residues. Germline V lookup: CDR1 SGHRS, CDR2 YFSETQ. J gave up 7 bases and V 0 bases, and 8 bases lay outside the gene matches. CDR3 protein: CASSLVAGEVWNEQFF. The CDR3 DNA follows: TGCGCCAGCAGCTTGGTAGCGGGAGAGGTCTGGAATGAGCAGTTCTTC.

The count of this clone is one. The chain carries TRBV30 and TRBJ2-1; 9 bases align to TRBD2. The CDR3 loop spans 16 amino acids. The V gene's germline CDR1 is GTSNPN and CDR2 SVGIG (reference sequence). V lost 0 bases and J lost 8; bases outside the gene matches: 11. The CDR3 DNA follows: TGTGCCTGGAGTGTAGCGGGAGGCCCGGGAGCATATGAGCAGTTCTTC. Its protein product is CAWSVAGGPGAYEQFF.

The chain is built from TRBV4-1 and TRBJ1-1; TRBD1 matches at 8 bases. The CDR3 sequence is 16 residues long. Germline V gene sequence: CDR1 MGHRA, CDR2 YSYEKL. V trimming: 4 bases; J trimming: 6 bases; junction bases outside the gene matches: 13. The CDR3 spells CASSPREDRADAEAFF. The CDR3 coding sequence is TGCGCCAGCAGCCCCAGGGAGGACAGGGCAGACGCTGAAGCTTTCTTT.

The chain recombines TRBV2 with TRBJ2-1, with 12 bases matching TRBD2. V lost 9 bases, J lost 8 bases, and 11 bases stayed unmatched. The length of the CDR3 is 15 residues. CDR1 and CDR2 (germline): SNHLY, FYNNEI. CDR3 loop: CASRQLAGGSDEQFF. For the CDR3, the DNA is TGTGCCAGTCGACAACTAGCGGGAGGTTCGGATGAGCAGTTCTTC.

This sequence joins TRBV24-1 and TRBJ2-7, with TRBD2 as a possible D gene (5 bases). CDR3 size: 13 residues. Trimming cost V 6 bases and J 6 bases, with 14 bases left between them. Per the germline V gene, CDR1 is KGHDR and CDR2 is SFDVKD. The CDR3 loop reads CATSTGNVGEQYF. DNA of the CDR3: TGTGCCACCAGTACGGGGAACGTTGGCGAGCAGTACTTC.

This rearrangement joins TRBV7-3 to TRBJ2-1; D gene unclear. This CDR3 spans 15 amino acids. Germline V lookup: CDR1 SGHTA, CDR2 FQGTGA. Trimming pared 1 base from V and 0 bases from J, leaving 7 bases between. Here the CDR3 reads CASSLNSGSYNEQFF. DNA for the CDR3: TGTGCCAGCAGCTTAAACTCCGGCTCCTACAATGAGCAGTTCTTC.

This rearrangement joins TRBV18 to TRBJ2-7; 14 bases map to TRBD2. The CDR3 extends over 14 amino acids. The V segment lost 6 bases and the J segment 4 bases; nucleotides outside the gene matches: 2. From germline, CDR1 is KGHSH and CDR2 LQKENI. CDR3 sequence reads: CASSGTSGSYEQYF. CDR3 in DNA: TGTGCCAGCTCGGGGACTAGCGGGAGTTACGAGCAGTACTTC.

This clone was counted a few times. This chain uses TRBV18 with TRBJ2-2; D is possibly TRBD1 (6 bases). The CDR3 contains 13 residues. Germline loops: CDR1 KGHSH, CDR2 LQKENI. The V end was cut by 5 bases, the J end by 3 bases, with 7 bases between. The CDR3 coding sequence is TGTGCCAGCTCAGAGGGGGACACCGGGGAGCTGTTTTTT. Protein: CASSEGDTGELFF. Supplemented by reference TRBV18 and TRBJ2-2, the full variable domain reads NAGVMQNPRHLVRRRGQEARLRCSPMKGHSHVYWYRQLPEEGLKFMVYLQKENIIDESGMPKERFSAEFPKEGPSILRIQQVVRGDSAAYFCASSEGDTGELFFGEGSRLTVL.

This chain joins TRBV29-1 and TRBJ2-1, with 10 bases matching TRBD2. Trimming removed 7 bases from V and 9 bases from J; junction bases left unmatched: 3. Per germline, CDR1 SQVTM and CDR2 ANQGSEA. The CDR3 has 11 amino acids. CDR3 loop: CSAGLASEQFF. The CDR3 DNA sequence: TGCAGCGCGGGACTAGCGAGTGAGCAGTTCTTC.

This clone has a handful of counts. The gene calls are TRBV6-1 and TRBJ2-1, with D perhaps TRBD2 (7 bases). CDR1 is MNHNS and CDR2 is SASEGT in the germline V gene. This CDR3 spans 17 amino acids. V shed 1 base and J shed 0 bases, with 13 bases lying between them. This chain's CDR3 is CASSEGGGLSSYNEQFF. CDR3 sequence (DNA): TGTGCCAGCAGTGAAGGGGGGGGGCTGAGCTCCTACAATGAGCAGTTCTTC.

In DNA form, the CDR3 reads TGTGCCAGCTATCAGACACGCAGCACTGAAGCTTTCTTT. It specifies CASYQTRSTEAFF. The chain recombines TRBV18 with TRBJ1-1; D gene uncertain. Germline lookup yields CDR1 KGHSH and CDR2 LQKENI. The length of the CDR3 is 13 residues. The ends were cut back, 7 bases at V and 4 bases at J, with 13 bases in the middle. The whole variable domain, filled in from reference TRBV18 and TRBJ1-1, reads NAGVMQNPRHLVRRRGQEARLRCSPMKGHSHVYWYRQLPEEGLKFMVYLQKENIIDESGMPKERFSAEFPKEGPSILRIQQVVRGDSAAYFCASYQTRSTEAFFGQGTRLTVV.

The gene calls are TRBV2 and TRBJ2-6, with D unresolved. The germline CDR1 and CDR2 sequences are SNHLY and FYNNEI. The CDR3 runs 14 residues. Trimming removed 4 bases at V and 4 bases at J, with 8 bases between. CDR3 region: CASSAISGANVLTF. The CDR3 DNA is TGTGCCAGCAGTGCTATATCCGGGGCCAACGTCCTGACTTTC.

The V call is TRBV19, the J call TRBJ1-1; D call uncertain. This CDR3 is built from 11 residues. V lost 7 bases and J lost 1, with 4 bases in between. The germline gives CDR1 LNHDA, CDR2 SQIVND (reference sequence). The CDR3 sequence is CASIKNTEAFF. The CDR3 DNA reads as TGTGCCAGTATCAAGAACACTGAAGCTTTCTTT.

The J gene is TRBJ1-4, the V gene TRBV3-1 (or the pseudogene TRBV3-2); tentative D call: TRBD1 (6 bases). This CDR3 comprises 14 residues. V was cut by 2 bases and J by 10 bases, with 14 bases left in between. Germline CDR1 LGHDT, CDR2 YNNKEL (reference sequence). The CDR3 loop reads CASSQRDTAIKLFF. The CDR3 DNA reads TGTGCCAGCAGCCAACGGGACACAGCTATAAAACTGTTTTTT.

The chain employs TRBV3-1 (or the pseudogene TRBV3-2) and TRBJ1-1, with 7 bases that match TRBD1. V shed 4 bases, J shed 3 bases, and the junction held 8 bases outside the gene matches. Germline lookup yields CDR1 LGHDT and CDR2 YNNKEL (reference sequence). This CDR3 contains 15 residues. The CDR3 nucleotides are TGTGCCAGCAGCCCCCGGGACAGTGAATACACTGAAGCTTTCTTT. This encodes CASSPRDSEYTEAFF.

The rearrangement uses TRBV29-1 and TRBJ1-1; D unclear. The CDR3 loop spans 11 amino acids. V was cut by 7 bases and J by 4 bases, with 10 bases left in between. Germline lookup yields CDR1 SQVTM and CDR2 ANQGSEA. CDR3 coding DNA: TGCAGCGGGAGAGAGAGCACTGAAGCTTTCTTT. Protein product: CSGRESTEAFF.

CDR3 amino acids: CASSEGLAGVYEQYF. The CDR3 DNA is TGTGCCAGCAGCGAGGGACTAGCGGGAGTGTACGAGCAGTACTTC. This chain joins TRBV7-9 and TRBJ2-7, with 14 bases fitting TRBD2. In germline, CDR1 is SEHNR, CDR2 FQNEAQ (reference sequence). The CDR3 has 15 residues. J was trimmed by 4 bases and V by 5 bases; bases with no gene match: 4.

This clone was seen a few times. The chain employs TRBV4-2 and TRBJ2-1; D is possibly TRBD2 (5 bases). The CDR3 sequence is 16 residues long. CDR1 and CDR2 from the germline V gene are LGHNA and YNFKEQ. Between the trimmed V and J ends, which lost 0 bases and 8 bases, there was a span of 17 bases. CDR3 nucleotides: TGTGCCAGCAGCCAAGAGGCGGGCCTAAATGGGGATGAGCAGTTCTTC. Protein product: CASSQEAGLNGDEQFF.

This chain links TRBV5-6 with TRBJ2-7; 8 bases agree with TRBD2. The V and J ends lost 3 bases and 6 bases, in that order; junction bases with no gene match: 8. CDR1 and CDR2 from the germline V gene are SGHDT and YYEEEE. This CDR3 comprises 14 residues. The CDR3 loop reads CASSWGLGGSEQYF. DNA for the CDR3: TGTGCCAGCAGCTGGGGACTAGGTGGCTCCGAGCAGTACTTC.